One TCR beta chain is described in this entry. This clonotype was seen a few times. What antigen it recognizes has not been identified. Per-base qualities were not stored, and no clone one base away is much larger. The record originates from a study of response to subunit inactivated influenza vaccine (dated by TCRdb to 2017 to 2018). As for the study more broadly: The study used deep quantitative T cell receptor repertoire profiling to track responses to a trivalent subunit inactivated influenza vaccine. The study at large found these results: It was suggested by the authors that each seasonal influenza vaccination may recruit only a limited number of new T cells.

The cysteine opens and the phenylalanine closes a CDR3 of 16 amino acids. Only the CDR3 portion is preserved as DNA: 48 bases, with reading frame beginning at the first base. CDR1 and CDR2 were assigned from the germline V gene as SGHAT and FQNNGV. V ends up 5 bases short and J 2 bases short, with an unmatched junction base count of 9. The library was generated by RT-PCR. Sequencing was carried out with an Illumina HiSeq 2500. The public reads were reprocessed in TCRdb via fastp at Q25 and MiXCR, keeping in-frame beta chains. Records with the same CDR3 protein are collapsed into one entry carrying the most frequent genes and DNA. This sample gives hundreds of thousands of distinct CDR3 sequences in total; roughly 20% of them show up just once. The leading ten clones occupy approximately 10% of the sample.

Here the sequenced sample was PBMCs from blood, taken about 5 days after vaccination. The rearranged segments are TRBV11-2 and TRBJ1-5, and 7 junctional nucleotides match TRBD1. The sequence was collected from a man between 45 and 60 years old who received an inactivated influenza vaccine. Donor details come from another sample of the same person, matched by shared clones. The sequenced DNA: TGTGCCAGCAGCAAAACCGGGACAGCGGGCAATCAGCCCCAGCATTTT. This codes for CASSKTGTAGNQPQHF.